This TCR beta chain came from a study of T cell responses to AZD1222 COVID-19 vaccine. The CDR3 length is 17 residues. Trimming took off 0 bases at V and 3 bases at J, with 15 bases between the two ends. Germline CDR1 SGHDN, CDR2 FVKESK. Study outcomes and limitations: The donor cohort was predominantly white British with a female majority, and clonal diversity may have been underestimated. Regions 160-218 and 743-854 held dominance among vaccine-associated CD4 TCRs, which spanned spike.

As to this clone: Its target is not known.

Profiling relied on immunoSEQ multiplex PCR, and the TCRdb table lists in-frame clones only, not all of them. Of roughly 160,000 clones listed, roughly 90% were seen once; the top ten hold over 4.5%. The sequencing used peripheral blood, collected on day 0 of AZD1222 vaccination. V usage is TRBV14 and J usage is TRBJ2-1; D is undetermined. This TCR came from an adult in good health. CDR3 coding DNA: TGTGCCAGCAGCCAAGATAACGCTCCGTGGAGCTACAATGAGCAGTTCTTC. Translated: CASSQDNAPWSYNEQFF.